The 10 T cell receptor beta chains below all came from one sample that was sequenced in a study of STAT5B mutations in CD4+ large granular lymphocyte leukemia. This table comes from immunoSEQ multiplex PCR, and its TCRdb copy is limited to in-frame clones, with some not included. The sample yields about 30,000 clones, more than 70% seen once. What was sequenced was CD4+ T cells from blood buffy coats. The origin of the receptors is a human donor in good health.

The genes are TRBV27 and TRBJ2-1; either TRBD1 or TRBD2 may fit D (6 bases each). Deletions cut 3 bases from V and 5 bases from J, with 14 bases between. The CDR3 contains 15 residues. The germline gives CDR1 MNHEY, CDR2 SMNVEV (reference sequence). The CDR3 DNA reads TGTGCCAGCAGTTTCTGGGGGGCGAGAGACAATGAGCAGTTCTTC. Translated, it gives CASSFWGARDNEQFF.

The chain employs TRBV6-5 and TRBJ2-3; TRBD2 might be the D (5 bases). The CDR3 covers 14 residues. The V and J ends lost 7 bases and 7 bases respectively, with 18 bases between them. CDR1 MNHEY and CDR2 SVGAGI come from the germline V gene. The CDR3, as DNA: TGTGCCAGCACCCGTACCCGGACTTCTTATACGCAGTATTTT. Translation: CASTRTRTSYTQYF.

V gene TRBV7-2 combines with J gene TRBJ1-3; D perhaps matches TRBD1 (6 bases). The CDR3 totals 17 residues. Germline V gives CDR1 SGHTA, CDR2 FQGNSA. Trimming left V 2 bases short and J 4 bases short, with 18 bases between. The CDR3 loop reads CASSLPTGARGGNTIYF. The CDR3 DNA sequence: TGTGCCAGCAGCTTACCGACAGGCGCGCGAGGCGGAAACACCATATATTTT.

The chain links TRBV7-2 to TRBJ2-5; TRBD2 matches 12 bases. The CDR3 sequence is 15 residues long. J lost 4 bases, V lost 5 bases, and 5 bases had no gene match. From germline, CDR1 is SGHTA and CDR2 FQGNSA. The chain's CDR3 is CASSDRLAGVETQYF. The CDR3 nucleotides are TGTGCCAGCAGCGACCGACTAGCGGGAGTAGAGACCCAGTACTTC.

The chain recombines TRBV5-1 with TRBJ2-7; 10 nucleotides match TRBD1. Germline CDR1 SGHRS, CDR2 YFSETQ. The CDR3 spans 15 residues. Trimming removed 4 bases from V and 4 bases from J; junction bases left unmatched: 8. DNA of the CDR3: TGCGCCAGCAGCCCGGACAGGGGGTTGGCGTACGAGCAGTACTTC. Translating gives CASSPDRGLAYEQYF.

The CDR3 loop is CASSFPGLAGARYNEQFF. CDR3 in DNA: TGTGCCAGCAGCTTTCCGGGACTAGCGGGAGCGAGGTACAATGAGCAGTTCTTC. This chain links TRBV5-4 with TRBJ2-1; 14 nucleotides align to TRBD2. J gave up 4 bases and V 2 bases, and 8 bases lay outside the gene matches. CDR3 length: 18 residues. Germline assignment: CDR1 SGHNT and CDR2 YYREEE (reference sequence).

The rearrangement joins TRBV7-2 to TRBJ1-1; no definite D call. V lost 5 bases, J lost 3 bases, and 7 bases lay in between. The CDR3 runs 12 residues. Looked up from germline, CDR1 is SGHTA and CDR2 is FQGNSA. The DNA for the CDR3 is TGTGCCAGCAGCCTAGGGTACACTGAAGCTTTCTTT. Its protein product is CASSLGYTEAFF.

This clone occurred a few times. The rearrangement links TRBV7-6 to TRBJ1-1, with TRBD1 identical over 7 bases. There are 16 residues in the CDR3. With 1 base clipped from V and 1 base from J, the junction kept 6 bases outside the gene matches. CDR1 is SGHVS, CDR2 FNYEAQ, per germline. In DNA, the CDR3 is TGTGCCAGCAGCTTAGGAACCGGGACAGCGAACACTGAAGCTTTCTTT. Protein product: CASSLGTGTANTEAFF.

The chain joins TRBV6-5 to TRBJ2-3; D is uncertain. This CDR3 is 16 amino acids long. V was cut by 2 bases and J by 7 bases, with 19 bases left in between. Germline CDR1 and CDR2: MNHEY and SVGAGI. CDR3 region: CASSYGPQLYGNTQYF. The CDR3 region has the DNA TGTGCCAGCAGTTACGGCCCCCAACTGTATGGGAATACGCAGTATTTT.

The CDR3 loop is CASSTGQGTDTQYF. Here the CDR3 DNA reads TGTGCCAGCAGCACCGGACAGGGCACAGATACGCAGTATTTT. The chain uses TRBV5-4 and TRBJ2-3; TRBD1 matches at 7 bases. The germline V gene encodes CDR1 SGHNT and CDR2 YYREEE (reference sequence). The CDR3 runs to 14 residues. Trimming cost V 4 bases and J 1 base; bases outside gene matches: 3.